This T cell receptor (beta chain) was retrieved from a study of monozygotic twins with inflammatory bowel disease. This CDR3 is built from 14 residues. Whole blood without T cell sorting served as the source of isolated total RNA. Notes on the study in general: Inverse Simpson values showed less TCRbeta diversity in IBD patients than in their healthy co-twins.

For this clonotype: Its antigen is currently unknown.

There were eight separate reactions per sample in which cDNA was made. UMIs that included a 6-nucleotide sample barcode were added by template switching, which took place during cDNA synthesis. TCRdb reanalyzed the 5' RACE reads and collapses them to one entry per CDR3 protein, without DNA. The table lists fewer than 400,000 distinct CDR3 sequences. Specimen: blood. The clonotype originates from a human donor with ulcerative colitis or Crohn's disease, or a healthy co-twin of an affected twin (not recorded which). The chain has TRBV12-3 or TRBV12-4 and TRBJ2-5; there is no DNA to check the TCRdb D call of TRBD1. The chain's CDR3 is CASIRTGDQETQYF.